Below, one T cell receptor beta chain is given with its context. What it binds is unknown. This sample is part of a study of OX40 agonist ivuxolimab in advanced cancers. Overall study: It was ivuxolimab, an agonistic anti-OX40 (CD134) antibody, that patients were treated with.

Study-wide results and caveats: The work left the antigen specificity of expanded peripheral T cells undetermined. Expanded clones were, on average, more numerous among CD8+ T cells than CD4+.

TCRdb's table, derived via immunoSEQ multiplex PCR, lists solely in-frame clones and lacks some. The sample carries about 51,000 clones, around 82% recorded once. Autoimmune disease history or systemic immunosuppression led to patients being barred. Germline V gene sequence: CDR1 SEHNR, CDR2 FQNEAQ (reference sequence). The CDR3 has 18 amino acids. Trimming removed 2 bases from V and 2 bases from J, with 21 bases in between. Sequenced here: CD4+ or CD8+ T cells sorted from blood, sampled in a trial of the OX40 agonist ivuxolimab. V is TRBV7-9 and J is TRBJ1-2; D is unclear. This sequence originates from an adult with an advanced solid tumor such as melanoma, head and neck, liver or kidney cancer. The CDR3 DNA follows: TGTGCCAGCAGCTTATACCCCCGAGGAGGGCGAGAGAACTATGGCTACACCTTC. Translation gives CASSLYPRGGRENYGYTF.